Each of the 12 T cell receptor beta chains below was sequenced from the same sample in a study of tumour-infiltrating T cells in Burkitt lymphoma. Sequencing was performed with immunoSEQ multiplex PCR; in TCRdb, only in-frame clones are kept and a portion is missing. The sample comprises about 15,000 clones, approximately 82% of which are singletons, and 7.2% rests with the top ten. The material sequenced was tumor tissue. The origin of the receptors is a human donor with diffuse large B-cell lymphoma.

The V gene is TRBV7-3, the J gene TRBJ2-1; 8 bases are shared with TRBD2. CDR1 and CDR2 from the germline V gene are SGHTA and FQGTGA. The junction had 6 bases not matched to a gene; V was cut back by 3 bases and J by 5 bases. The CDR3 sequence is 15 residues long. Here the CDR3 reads CASSFSGVGNNEQFF. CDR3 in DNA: TGTGCCAGCAGCTTTAGCGGGGTTGGGAACAATGAGCAGTTCTTC.

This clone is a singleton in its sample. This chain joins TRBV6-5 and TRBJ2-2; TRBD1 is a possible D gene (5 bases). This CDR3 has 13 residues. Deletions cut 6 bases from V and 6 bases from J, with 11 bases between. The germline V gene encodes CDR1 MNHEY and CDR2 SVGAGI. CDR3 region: CASSRLGAGELFF. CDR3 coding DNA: TGTGCCAGCAGCCGTCTAGGGGCCGGGGAGCTGTTTTTT.

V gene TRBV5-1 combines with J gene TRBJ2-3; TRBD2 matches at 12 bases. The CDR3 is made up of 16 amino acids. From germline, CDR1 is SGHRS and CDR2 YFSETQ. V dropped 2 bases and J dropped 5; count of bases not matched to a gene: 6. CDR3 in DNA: TGCGCCAGCAGCTTAAGACTAGCGGGAGTGGGAGATACGCAGTATTTT. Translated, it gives CASSLRLAGVGDTQYF.

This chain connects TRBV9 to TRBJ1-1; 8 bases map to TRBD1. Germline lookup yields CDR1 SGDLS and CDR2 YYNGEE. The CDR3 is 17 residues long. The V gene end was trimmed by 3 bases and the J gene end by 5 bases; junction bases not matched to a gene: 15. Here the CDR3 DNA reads TGTGCCAGCAGCGCTCGACTGACCGGGACAGGCGGGACTGAAGCTTTCTTT. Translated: CASSARLTGTGGTEAFF.

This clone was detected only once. CDR3 loop: CARDRRSNQPQHF. The CDR3 nucleotides read TGTGCCAGAGACAGGCGTAGCAATCAGCCCCAGCATTTT. The rearrangement uses TRBV7-5 and TRBJ1-5; the table's D call, TRBD1, was not checked against the DNA. TRBV7-5 is marked as a pseudogene. The CDR3 runs 13 residues.

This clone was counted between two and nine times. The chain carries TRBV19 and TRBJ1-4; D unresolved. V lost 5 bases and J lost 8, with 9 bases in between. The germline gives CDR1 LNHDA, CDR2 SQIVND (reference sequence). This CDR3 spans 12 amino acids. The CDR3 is CASSAWSEKLFF. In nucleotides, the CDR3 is TGTGCCAGTAGTGCATGGAGCGAAAAACTGTTTTTT.

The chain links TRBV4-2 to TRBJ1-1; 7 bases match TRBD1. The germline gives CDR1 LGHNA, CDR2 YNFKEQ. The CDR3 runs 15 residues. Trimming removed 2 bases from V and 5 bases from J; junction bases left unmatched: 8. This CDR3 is CASSQISGGDTEAFF. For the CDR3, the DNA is TGTGCCAGCAGCCAAATCTCAGGGGGAGATACTGAAGCTTTCTTT.

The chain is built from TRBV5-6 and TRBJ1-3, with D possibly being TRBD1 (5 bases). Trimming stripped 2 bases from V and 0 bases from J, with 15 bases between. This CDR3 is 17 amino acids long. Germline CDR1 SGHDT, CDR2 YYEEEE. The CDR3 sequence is CASSFPMGRHSGNTIYF. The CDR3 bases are TGTGCCAGCAGCTTCCCCATGGGACGACACTCTGGAAACACCATATATTTT.

CDR3: CASSQVPSGIYEQYV. CDR3 nucleotide sequence: TGCGCCAGCAGCCAAGTCCCTAGCGGGATCTACGAGCAGTACGTC. This chain joins TRBV4-1 and TRBJ2-7; 9 nucleotides agree with TRBD2. Germline V gives CDR1 MGHRA, CDR2 YSYEKL. This CDR3 has 15 residues. V trimming: 1 base; J trimming: 3 bases; junction bases outside the gene matches: 4.

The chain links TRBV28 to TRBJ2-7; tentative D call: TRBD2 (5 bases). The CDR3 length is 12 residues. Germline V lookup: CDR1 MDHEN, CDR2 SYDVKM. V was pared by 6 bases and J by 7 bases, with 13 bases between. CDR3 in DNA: TGTGCCAGCAGCTGGACTCCATATGAGCAGTACTTC. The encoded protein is CASSWTPYEQYF.

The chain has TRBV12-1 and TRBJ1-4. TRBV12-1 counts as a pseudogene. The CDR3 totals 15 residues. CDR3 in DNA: TGTGCCAGCAGCTGCGGGCGGGGCCCTAATGAAAAACTGTTTTTT. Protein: CASSCGRGPNEKLFF.

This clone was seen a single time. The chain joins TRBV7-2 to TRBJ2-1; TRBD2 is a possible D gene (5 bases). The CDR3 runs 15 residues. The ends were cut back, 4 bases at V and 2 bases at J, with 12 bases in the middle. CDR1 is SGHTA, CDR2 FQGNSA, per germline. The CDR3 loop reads CASSSLAGTYNEQFF. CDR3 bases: TGTGCCAGCAGCTCTCTGGCGGGTACCTACAATGAGCAGTTCTTC.